The entry that follows covers one TCR beta chain sequence. Between the trimmed V and J ends, which lost 6 bases and 6 bases, there was a span of 19 bases. CDR3 length equals 15 residues. Per germline, CDR1 LNHDA and CDR2 SQIVND (reference sequence). The sample belongs to a study of blood T cell repertoires in COVID-19. Study processing details: Cell counts per sample came from amplifying reference gene primers. The table came from immunoSEQ multiplex PCR; TCRdb's copy has only in-frame clones and leaves some out. V, J and clone size reflect that table, while D and trimming were determined from the DNA. The data contain approximately 140,000 clones, nearly 85% of them singletons.

The source of this sequence is a man between 45 and 60 years old in a cohort exposed to, infected with or recovered from COVID-19 (not recorded which). The sequenced sample was PBMCs or T cells enriched from blood (not recorded which). The chain carries TRBV19 and TRBJ2-3, with D perhaps TRBD1 (6 bases). The CDR3 region is CASRAGQTGWDTQYF. CDR3 nucleotides: TGTGCCAGTAGGGCCGGACAGACCGGGTGGGATACGCAGTATTTT.